This TCR beta chain appears in the sequencing data of a study of CD8 T cells in ankylosing spondylitis. This CDR3 region has 12 residues. The V end was cut by 3 bases, the J end by 2 bases, with 2 bases between. Germline CDR1 LGHDT, CDR2 YNNKEL (reference sequence). TCRdb reprocessed the 5' RACE reads with MiXCR, giving one entry per CDR3 protein. The sample has more than 150,000 distinct CDR3 sequences; roughly 20% are singletons. This clonotype was obtained from a male donor between 5 and 35 years old with ankylosing spondylitis or in good health (not recorded which). The chain recombines TRBV3-1 with TRBJ2-1; no clear D gene. The sample was blood, either unsorted or a sorted T cell fraction (not recorded which). DNA of the CDR3: TGTGCCAGCAGCCAGCCCTACAATGAGCAGTTCTTC. Residues: CASSQPYNEQFF.